The 4 T cell receptor beta chains listed next were all sequenced from one sample in a study of CD8 T cells in ankylosing spondylitis (dated by TCRdb to about 2017). Broader findings and caveats from the paper: Blood from ankylosing spondylitis patients appeared to be characterized by a TCR beta motif composed of under ten highly homologous amino acid variants.

The protocol used for the library was 5' RACE. Sequencer: Illumina HiSeq 2500. Using fastp at Q25 and MiXCR, TCRdb reprocessed the public reads and kept productive beta chains. Each record represents a unique CDR3 protein, reported with the most common genes and DNA among its rows. The sample table shows roughly 90,000 distinct CDR3 sequences, and 9% are seen once. Around 30% of the sample goes to the ten largest clones. The antigens these receptors bind are not known. The sequenced sample was blood, either unsorted or a sorted T cell fraction (not recorded which). Receptors originate from a male donor with ankylosing spondylitis.

There are many counts of this clonotype. This chain joins TRBV7-2 and TRBJ2-3; 8 positions agree with TRBD1. In germline, CDR1 is SGHTA, CDR2 FQGNSA. This CDR3 comprises 15 residues. With 3 bases clipped from V and 2 bases from J, the junction kept 4 bases outside the gene matches. In DNA form, the CDR3 reads TGTGCCAGCAGCTTGACAGGGGCCCCCACAGATACGCAGTATTTT. This encodes CASSLTGAPTDTQYF.

This rearrangement joins TRBV9 to TRBJ1-2; D remains ambiguous. The CDR3 contains 12 residues. The V and J ends lost 3 bases and 5 bases respectively, with 8 bases between them. CDR1 is SGDLS, CDR2 YYNGEE, per germline. DNA for the CDR3: TGTGCCAGCAGCGCCGCTCGGTATGGCTACACCTTC. This sequence encodes CASSAARYGYTF.

This clonotype turned up a few times. The chain is built from TRBV14 and TRBJ2-1, with D possibly TRBD2 on 7 matching bases. Per the germline V gene, CDR1 is SGHDN and CDR2 is FVKESK. Trimming left V 5 bases short and J 4 bases short, with 15 bases between. This CDR3 has 15 residues. The CDR3 DNA sequence: TGTGCCAGCAGCGCGGGGGCGGGGGTATACAATGAGCAGTTCTTC. Translation gives CASSAGAGVYNEQFF.

This sequence joins TRBV27 and TRBJ2-5; D may be TRBD1 (6 bases). CDR3 length: 14 amino acids. Trimming pared 2 bases from V and 5 bases from J, leaving 12 bases between. CDR1 MNHEY and CDR2 SMNVEV come from the germline V gene (reference sequence). The CDR3 DNA reads as TGTGCCAGCAGTTTAGTGGGGGCGAGGGAGACCCAGTACTTC. This translates into CASSLVGARETQYF.